This T cell receptor (beta chain) was sequenced in a study of monozygotic twins with inflammatory bowel disease. Broader study findings: Clonotypes shared with others were fewer in IBD patients than in healthy twins, especially with disease activity.

TCRdb derives one entry per CDR3 protein from the 5' RACE reads, leaving out DNA. Here the sample table reports about 160,000 distinct CDR3 sequences. A word on this clonotype: Its antigen remains unidentified.

This CDR3 contains 11 residues. Germline assignment: CDR1 PRHDT and CDR2 FYEKMQ (reference sequence). Sequenced material: blood. This receptor was taken from a human donor with ulcerative colitis or Crohn's disease, or a healthy co-twin of an affected twin (not recorded which). The chain joins TRBV13 to TRBJ1-1; with no DNA, the TCRdb D assignment of TRBD1 cannot be verified. The CDR3 here is CASTRETEAFF.